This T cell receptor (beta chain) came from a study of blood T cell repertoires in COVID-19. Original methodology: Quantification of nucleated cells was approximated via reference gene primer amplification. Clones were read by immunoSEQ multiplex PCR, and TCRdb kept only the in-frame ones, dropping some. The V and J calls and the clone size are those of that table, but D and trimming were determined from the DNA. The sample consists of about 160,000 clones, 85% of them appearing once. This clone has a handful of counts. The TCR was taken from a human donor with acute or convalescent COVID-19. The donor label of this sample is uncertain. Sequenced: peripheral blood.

The CDR3 bases are TGTGCCAGTAGTATAGCCGCGACAGGGGCCTACGAGCAGTACTTC. Protein: CASSIAATGAYEQYF. This chain links TRBV19 with TRBJ2-7; 8 nucleotides align to TRBD1. Germline V gene lookup returns CDR1 LNHDA and CDR2 SQIVND (reference sequence). Trimming took 1 base from V and 2 from J; bases not matched to a gene: 4. The CDR3 consists of 15 residues. The full variable domain, rest sourced from reference TRBV19 and TRBJ2-7, is DGGITQSPKYLFRKEGQNVTLSCEQNLNHDAMYWYRQDPGQGLRLIYYSQIVNDFQKGDIAEGYSVSREKKESFPLTVTSAQKNPTAFYLCASSIAATGAYEQYFGPGTRLTVT.